This T cell receptor (beta chain) was observed in a study of blood T cell repertoires in COVID-19 (dated by TCRdb to 2018 to 2021). Background for the entire study: Collaborator samples came from the United States, Italy and Spain and covered acute and convalescent phases of COVID-19. The repertoires were released in a freely available public database intended as a resource for research on the immune response to SARS-CoV-2. The samples were drawn from the first 160 participants of the ongoing ImmuneRACE study and from some 1,300 subjects provided by 6 global collaborators. Deeply sampled blood TCRbeta repertoires from subjects exposed to, actively infected with, or recovered from COVID-19 were included in the dataset. A de-identified subject ID, COVID-19 status, age in years and sex were almost always included in the sample metadata. The prospective study material was composed of cDNA or gDNA derived from T cells, B-cell-depleted T cells, or PBMCs. HLA class I and class II types, where available, came from metadata supplied by the sample provider rather than from assay-based typing.

Overall study results and their limits: The quantity of clinical and demographic metadata differed by source and by participant and was supplied without curation.

Its CDR3 holds 16 amino acids, cysteine through phenylalanine. CDR3 DNA is the only sequence kept; it has 48 bases, read in frame from the first base. The junction carries 16 bases between V and J, which are trimmed by 3 bases and 1 base respectively. CDR1 and CDR2, looked up from the germline V gene, are SGHDT and YYEEEE. This clone showed up just once. Its antigen target is currently unknown. It has no much larger one-base neighbor in the sample; base qualities were not kept. Participants in the prospective study were aged 18 to 89 years, lived in under 30 United States geographic areas, and enrolled through a virtual design. In the prospective study, cohorts were assigned on the basis of participant-reported clinical history obtained from a screening survey and a study questionnaire. Exposed participants were defined as having been in contact with someone with a PCR-confirmed or clinician-diagnosed COVID-19 case within 2 weeks of study entry. Each participant in the prospective study had whole blood, serum and a nasopharyngeal or oropharyngeal swab collected by mobile phlebotomists. Over an approximately 2-month period, participants in the prospective study had the option of providing additional blood draws and questionnaires. Before DNA extraction, prospective study blood samples were shipped either frozen or at room temperature.

TCRbeta CDR3 regions were amplified from genomic DNA using the immunoSEQ Assay, a bias-controlled multiplex PCR. Concerning the study's data processing: The number of nucleated cells in each sample was estimated from the amplification of reference gene primers within the assay. To quantify the absolute abundance of each unique TCRbeta CDR3 rearrangement, sequence reads were collapsed and filtered. For each sample, productive Simpson clonality was calculated as the square root of Simpson's diversity index across productive rearrangements. TCRdb limited this immuneACCESS table to in-frame rearrangements with V and J called. A share of clones is missing; checked studies link under half to unresolved V genes, and the rest is unexplained. V, J and clone size are taken as reported in that table, and D and trimming were inferred from the DNA itself. For this sample the table gives 250,000 to 300,000 clones, of which 80% to 90% were detected only once. 6.6% of the sample belongs to the ten largest clones.

The source material was PBMCs or T cells enriched from blood (not recorded which). The sequence came from a woman aged 45-65 years who had been exposed to COVID-19. This chain joins TRBV5-6 to TRBJ2-5, with the D gene uncertain. The CDR3 protein is CASSSLAAQVQETQYF. In nucleotides, the sequence is TGTGCCAGCAGCTCGTTAGCAGCACAAGTCCAAGAGACCCAGTACTTC.